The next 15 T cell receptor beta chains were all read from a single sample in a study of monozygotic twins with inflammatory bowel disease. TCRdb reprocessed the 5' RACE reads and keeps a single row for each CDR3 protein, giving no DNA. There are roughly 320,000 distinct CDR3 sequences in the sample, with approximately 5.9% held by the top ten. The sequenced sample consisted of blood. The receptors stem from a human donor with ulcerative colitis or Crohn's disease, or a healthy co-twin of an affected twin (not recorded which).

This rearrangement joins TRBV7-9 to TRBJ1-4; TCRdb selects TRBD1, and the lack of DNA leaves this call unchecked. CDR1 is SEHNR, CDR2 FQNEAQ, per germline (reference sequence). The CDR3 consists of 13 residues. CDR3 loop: CASNEGFNEKLFF.

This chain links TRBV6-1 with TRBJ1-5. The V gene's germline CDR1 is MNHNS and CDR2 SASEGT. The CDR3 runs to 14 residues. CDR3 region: CASSEHGGNQPQHF.

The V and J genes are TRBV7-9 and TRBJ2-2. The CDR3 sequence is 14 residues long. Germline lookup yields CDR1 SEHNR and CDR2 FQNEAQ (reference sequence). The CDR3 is CASSRAVNTGELFF.

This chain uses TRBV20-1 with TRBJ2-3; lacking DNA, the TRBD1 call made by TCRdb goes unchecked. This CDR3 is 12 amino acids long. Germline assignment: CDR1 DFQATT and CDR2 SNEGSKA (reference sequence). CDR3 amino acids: CSASGGSDTQYF.

The CDR3 loop is CAWSVSRQGRQPQHF. The chain recombines TRBV30 with TRBJ1-5; TCRdb outputs TRBD1, but without DNA this stays unchecked. The CDR3 is 15 residues long. The V gene's germline CDR1 is GTSNPN and CDR2 SVGIG (reference sequence).

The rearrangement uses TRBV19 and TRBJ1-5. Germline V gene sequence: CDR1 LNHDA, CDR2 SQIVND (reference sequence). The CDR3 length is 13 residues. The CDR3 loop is CASSMVGKQPQHF.

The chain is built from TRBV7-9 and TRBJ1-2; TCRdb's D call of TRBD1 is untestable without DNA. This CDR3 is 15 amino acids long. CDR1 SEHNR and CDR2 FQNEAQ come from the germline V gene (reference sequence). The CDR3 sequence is CASTYIKGANYGYTF.

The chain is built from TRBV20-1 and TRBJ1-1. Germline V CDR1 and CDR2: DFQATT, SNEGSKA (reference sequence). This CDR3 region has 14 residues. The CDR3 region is CSAREDRMNTEAFF.

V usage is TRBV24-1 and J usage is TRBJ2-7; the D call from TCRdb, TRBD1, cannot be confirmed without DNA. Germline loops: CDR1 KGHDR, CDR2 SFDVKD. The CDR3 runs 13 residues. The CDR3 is CATRGTGSYEQYF.

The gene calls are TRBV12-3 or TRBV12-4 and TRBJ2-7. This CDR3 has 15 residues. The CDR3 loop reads CASSFGDSYSYEQYF.

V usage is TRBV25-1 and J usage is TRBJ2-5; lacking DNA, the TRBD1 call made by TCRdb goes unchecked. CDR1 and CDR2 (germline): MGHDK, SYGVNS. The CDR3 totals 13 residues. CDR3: CASRGRYQETQYF. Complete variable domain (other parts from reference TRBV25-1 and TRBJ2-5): EADIYQTPRYLVIGTGKKITLECSQTMGHDKMYWYQQDPGMELHLIHYSYGVNSTEKGDLSSESTVSRIRTEHFPLTLESARPSHTSQYLCASRGRYQETQYFGPGTRLLVL.

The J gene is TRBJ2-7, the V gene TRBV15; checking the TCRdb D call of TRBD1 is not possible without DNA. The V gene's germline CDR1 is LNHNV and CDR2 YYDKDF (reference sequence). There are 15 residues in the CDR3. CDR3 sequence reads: CATSRDPGQGYGQYF.

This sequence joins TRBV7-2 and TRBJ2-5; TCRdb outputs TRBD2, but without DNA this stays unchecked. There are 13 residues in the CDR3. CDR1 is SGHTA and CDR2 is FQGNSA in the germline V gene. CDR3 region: CASSRGGEATQYF. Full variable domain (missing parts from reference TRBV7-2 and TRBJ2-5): GAGVSQSPSNKVTEKGKDVELRCDPISGHTALYWYRQSLGQGLEFLIYFQGNSAPDKSGLPSDRFSAERTGGSVSTLTIQRTQQEDSAVYLCASSRGGEATQYFGPGTRLLVL.

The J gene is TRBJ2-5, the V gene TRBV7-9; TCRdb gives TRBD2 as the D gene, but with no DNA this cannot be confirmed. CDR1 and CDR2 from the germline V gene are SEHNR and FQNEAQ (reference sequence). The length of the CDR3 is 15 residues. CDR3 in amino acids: CASGIGTGILVTQYF.

The CDR3 protein is CASSLYPTSGQETQYF. V is TRBV28 and J is TRBJ2-5. Germline V lookup: CDR1 MDHEN, CDR2 SYDVKM. The CDR3 contains 16 residues.